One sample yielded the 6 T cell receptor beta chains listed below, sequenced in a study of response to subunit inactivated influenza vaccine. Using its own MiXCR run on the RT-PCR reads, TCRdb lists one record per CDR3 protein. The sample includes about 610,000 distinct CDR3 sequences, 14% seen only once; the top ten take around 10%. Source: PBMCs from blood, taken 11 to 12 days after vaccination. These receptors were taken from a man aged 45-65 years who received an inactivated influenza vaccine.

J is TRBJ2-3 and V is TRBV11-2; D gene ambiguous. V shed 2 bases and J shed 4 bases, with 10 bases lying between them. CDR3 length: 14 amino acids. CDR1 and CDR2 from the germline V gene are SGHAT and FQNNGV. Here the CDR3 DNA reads TGTGCCAGCAGCTTAAATCCCCGCTCAGATACGCAGTATTTT. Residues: CASSLNPRSDTQYF.

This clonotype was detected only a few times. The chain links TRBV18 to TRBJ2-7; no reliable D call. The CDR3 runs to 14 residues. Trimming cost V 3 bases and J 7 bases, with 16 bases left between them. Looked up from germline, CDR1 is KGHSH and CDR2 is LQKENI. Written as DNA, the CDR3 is TGTGCCAGCTCACCGGCAGGTACGCAGGAGGAGCAGTACTTC. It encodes CASSPAGTQEEQYF.

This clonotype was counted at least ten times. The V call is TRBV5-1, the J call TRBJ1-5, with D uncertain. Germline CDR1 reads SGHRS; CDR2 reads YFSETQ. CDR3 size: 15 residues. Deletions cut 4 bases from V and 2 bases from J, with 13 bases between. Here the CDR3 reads CASSTDGQRNQPQHF. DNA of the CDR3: TGCGCCAGCAGCACGGACGGCCAACGCAATCAGCCCCAGCATTTT.

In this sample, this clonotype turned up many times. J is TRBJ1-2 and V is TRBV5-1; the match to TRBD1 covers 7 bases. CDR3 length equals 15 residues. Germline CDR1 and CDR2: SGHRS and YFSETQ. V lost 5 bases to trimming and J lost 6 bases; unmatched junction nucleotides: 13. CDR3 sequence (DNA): TGCGCCAGCAGTACGTATGACAGGGTATCGGATGGCTACACCTTC. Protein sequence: CASSTYDRVSDGYTF.

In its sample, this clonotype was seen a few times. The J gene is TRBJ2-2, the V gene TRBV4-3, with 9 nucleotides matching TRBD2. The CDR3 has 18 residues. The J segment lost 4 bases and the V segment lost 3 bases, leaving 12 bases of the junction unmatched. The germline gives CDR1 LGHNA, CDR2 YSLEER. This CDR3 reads CASSQDLSGGTGTGELFF. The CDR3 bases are TGCGCCAGCAGCCAGGACCTTAGCGGGGGTACTGGCACCGGGGAGCTGTTTTTT.

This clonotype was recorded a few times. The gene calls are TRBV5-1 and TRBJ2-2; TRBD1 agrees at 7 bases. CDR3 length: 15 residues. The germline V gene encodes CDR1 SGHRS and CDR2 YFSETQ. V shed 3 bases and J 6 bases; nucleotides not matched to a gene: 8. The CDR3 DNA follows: TGCGCCAGCAGCTCGCTACTAGGGGGCCCCGGGGAGCTGTTTTTT. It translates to CASSSLLGGPGELFF.